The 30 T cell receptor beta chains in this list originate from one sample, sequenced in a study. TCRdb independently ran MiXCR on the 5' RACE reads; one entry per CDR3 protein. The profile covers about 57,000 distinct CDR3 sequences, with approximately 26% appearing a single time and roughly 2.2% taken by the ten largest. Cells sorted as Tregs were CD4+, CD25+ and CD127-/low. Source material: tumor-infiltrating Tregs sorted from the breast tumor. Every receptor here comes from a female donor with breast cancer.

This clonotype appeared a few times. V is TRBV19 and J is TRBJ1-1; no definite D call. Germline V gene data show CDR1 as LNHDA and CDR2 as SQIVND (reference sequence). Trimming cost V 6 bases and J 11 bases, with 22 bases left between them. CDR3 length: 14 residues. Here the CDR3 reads CASSHQERAPRAFF. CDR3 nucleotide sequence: TGTGCCAGTAGCCATCAGGAAAGGGCCCCGAGGGCTTTCTTT. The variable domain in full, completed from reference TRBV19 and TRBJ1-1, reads DGGITQSPKYLFRKEGQNVTLSCEQNLNHDAMYWYRQDPGQGLRLIYYSQIVNDFQKGDIAEGYSVSREKKESFPLTVTSAQKNPTAFYLCASSHQERAPRAFFGQGTRLTVV.

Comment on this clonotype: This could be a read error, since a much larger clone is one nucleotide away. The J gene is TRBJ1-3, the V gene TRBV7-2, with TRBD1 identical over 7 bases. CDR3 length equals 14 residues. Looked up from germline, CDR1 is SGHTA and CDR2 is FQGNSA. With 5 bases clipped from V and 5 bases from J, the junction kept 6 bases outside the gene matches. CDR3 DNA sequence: TGTGCCAGCAGCCGAAGACAGGGCAGAAACACCATATATTTT. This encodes CASSRRQGRNTIYF.

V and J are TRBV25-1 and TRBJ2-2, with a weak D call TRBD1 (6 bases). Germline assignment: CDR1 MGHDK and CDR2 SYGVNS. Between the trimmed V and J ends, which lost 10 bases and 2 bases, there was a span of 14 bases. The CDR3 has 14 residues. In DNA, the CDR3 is TGTGCCACTGGGGGCAGCAGCAACACCGGGGAGCTGTTTTTT. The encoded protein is CATGGSSNTGELFF.

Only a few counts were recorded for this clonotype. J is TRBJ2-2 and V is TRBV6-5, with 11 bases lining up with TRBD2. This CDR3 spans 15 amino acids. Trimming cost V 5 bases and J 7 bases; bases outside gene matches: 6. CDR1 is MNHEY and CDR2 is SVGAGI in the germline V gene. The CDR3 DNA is TGTGCCAGCAGTAGACTAGCGGGATTTCTCGGGGAGCTGTTTTTT. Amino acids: CASSRLAGFLGELFF.

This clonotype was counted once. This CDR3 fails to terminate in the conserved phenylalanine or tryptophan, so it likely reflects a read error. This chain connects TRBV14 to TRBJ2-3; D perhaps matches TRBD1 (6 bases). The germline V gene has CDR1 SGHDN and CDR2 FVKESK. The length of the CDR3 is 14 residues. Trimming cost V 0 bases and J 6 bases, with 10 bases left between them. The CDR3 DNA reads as TGTGCCAGCAGCCAAGACAGGGGTTCCGATACGCAGTATTCT. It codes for CASSQDRGSDTQYS.

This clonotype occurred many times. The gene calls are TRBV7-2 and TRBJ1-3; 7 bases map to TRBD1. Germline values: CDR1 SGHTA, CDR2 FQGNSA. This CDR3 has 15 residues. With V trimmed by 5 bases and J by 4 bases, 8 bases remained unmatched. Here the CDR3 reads CASSPQGGLGNTIYF. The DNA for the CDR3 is TGTGCCAGCAGCCCCCAGGGGGGGTTGGGAAACACCATATATTTT. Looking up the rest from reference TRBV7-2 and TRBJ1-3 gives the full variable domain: GAGVSQSPSNKVTEKGKDVELRCDPISGHTALYWYRQSLGQGLEFLIYFQGNSAPDKSGLPSDRFSAERTGGSVSTLTIQRTQQEDSAVYLCASSPQGGLGNTIYFGEGSWLTVV.

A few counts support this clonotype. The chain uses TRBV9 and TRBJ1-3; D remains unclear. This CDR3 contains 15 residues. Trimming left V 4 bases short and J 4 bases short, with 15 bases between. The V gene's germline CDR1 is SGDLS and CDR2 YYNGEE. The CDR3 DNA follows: TGTGCCAGCAGCTCCAGCTGGGGTTGGGGAAACACCATATATTTT. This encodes CASSSSWGWGNTIYF.

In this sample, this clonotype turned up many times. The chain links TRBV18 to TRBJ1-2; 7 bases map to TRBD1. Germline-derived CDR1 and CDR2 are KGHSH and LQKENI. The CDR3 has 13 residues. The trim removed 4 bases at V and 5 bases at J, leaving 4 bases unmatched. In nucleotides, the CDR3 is TGTGCCAGCTCACGGGACAGTCCATATGGCTACACCTTC. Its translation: CASSRDSPYGYTF.

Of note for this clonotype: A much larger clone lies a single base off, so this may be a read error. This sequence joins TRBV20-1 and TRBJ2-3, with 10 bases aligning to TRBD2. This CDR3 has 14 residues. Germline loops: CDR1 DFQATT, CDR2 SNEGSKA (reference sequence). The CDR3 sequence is CGATLAGLTDTQYF. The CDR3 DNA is TGCGGTGCAACACTAGCGGGATTAACAGATACGCAGTATTTT.

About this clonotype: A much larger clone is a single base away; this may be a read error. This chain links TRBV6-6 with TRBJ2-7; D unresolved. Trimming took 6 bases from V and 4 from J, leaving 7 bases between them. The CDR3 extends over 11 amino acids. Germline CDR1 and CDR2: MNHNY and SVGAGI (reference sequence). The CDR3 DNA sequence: TGTGCCAGCAGGACCACGTACGAGCAGTACTTC. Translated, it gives CASRTTYEQYF.

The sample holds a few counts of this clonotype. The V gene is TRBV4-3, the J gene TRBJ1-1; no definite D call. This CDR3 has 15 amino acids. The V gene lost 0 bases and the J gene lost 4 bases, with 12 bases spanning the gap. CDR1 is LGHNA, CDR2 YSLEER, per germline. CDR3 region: CASSQDPRSGTEAFF. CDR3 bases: TGCGCCAGCAGCCAAGATCCGAGATCCGGCACTGAAGCTTTCTTT.

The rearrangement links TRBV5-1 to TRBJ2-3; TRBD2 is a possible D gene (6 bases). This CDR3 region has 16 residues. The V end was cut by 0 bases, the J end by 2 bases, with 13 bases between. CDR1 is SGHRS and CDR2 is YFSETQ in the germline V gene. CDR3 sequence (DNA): TGCGCCAGCAGCTTGGCTCCGGGAGCGGTCACAGATACGCAGTATTTT. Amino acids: CASSLAPGAVTDTQYF.

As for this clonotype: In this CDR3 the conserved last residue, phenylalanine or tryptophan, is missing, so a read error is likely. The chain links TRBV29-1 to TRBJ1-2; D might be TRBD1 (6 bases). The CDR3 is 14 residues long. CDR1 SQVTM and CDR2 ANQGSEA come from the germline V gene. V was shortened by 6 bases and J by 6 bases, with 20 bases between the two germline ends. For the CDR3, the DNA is TGCAGCGTGGAACATCGGGACACGGGACATGGCTACACCCTC. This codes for CSVEHRDTGHGYTL.

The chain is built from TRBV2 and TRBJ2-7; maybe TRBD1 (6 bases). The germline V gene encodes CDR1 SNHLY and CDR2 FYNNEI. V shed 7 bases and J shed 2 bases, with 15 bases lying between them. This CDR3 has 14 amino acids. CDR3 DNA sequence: TGTGCCAGCACCATCACTGGGGGCGCCTACGAGCAGTACTTC. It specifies CASTITGGAYEQYF.

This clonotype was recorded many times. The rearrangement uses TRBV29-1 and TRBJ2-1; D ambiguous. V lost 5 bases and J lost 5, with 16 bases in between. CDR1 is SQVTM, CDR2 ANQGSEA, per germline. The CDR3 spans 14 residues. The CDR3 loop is CSVRLYSSDNEQFF. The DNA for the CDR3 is TGCAGCGTTCGGCTATACAGTTCCGACAATGAGCAGTTCTTC.

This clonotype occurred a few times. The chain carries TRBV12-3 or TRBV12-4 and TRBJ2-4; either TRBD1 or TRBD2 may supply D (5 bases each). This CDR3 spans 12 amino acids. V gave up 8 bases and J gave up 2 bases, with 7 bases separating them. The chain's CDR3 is CASGTSKNIQYF. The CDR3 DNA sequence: TGTGCCAGCGGGACGTCCAAAAACATTCAGTACTTC.

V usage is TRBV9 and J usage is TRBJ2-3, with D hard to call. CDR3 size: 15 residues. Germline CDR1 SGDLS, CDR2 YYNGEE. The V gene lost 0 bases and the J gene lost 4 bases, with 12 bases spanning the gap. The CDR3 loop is CASSVGETGADTQYF. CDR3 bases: TGTGCCAGCAGCGTAGGAGAGACGGGTGCAGATACGCAGTATTTT.

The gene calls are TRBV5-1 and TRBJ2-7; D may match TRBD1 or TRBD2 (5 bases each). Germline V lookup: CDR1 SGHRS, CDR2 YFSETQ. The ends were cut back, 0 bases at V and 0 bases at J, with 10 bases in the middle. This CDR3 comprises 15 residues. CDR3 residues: CASSLAGTSSYEQYF. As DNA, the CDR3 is TGCGCCAGCAGCTTGGCAGGGACCAGCTCCTACGAGCAGTACTTC.

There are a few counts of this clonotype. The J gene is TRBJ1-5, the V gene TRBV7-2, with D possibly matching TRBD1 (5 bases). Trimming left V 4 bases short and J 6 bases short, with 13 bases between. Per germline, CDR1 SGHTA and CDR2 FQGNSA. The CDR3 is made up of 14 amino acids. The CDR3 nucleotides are TGTGCCAGCAGCTGGGGGAGCCCAGTTCAGCCCCAGCATTTT. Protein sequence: CASSWGSPVQPQHF.

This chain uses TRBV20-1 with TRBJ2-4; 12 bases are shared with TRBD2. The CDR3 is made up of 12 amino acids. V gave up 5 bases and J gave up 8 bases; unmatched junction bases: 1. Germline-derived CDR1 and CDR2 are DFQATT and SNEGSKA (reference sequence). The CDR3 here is CSALAGGDIQYF. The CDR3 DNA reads TGCAGTGCTCTAGCGGGAGGGGACATTCAGTACTTC.

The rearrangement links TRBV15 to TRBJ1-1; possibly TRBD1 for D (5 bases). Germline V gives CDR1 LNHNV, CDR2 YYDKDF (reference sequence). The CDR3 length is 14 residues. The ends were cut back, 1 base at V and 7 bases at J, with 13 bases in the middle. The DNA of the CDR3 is TGTGCCACCAGCAGAGTCAACAGGAACGGTGAAGCTTTCTTT. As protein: CATSRVNRNGEAFF.

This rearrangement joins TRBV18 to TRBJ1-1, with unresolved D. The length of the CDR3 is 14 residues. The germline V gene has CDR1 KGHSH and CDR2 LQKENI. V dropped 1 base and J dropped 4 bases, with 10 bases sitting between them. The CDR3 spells CASSPLHDVTEAFF. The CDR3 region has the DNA TGTGCCAGCTCACCACTTCATGACGTCACTGAAGCTTTCTTT.

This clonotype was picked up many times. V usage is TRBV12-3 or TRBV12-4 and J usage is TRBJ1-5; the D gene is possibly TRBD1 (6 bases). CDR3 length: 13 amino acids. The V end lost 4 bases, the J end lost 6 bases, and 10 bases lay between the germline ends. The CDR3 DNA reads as TGTGCCAGCAGTTGGGGGGCTCGTCAGCCCCAGCATTTT. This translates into CASSWGARQPQHF.

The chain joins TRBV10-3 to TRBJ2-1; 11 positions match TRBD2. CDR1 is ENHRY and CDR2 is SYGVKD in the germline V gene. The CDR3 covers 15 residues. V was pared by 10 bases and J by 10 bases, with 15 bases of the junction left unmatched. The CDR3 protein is CATNSGTSGPGEQFF. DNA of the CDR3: TGTGCCACCAACTCCGGGACTAGCGGTCCGGGCGAGCAGTTCTTC.

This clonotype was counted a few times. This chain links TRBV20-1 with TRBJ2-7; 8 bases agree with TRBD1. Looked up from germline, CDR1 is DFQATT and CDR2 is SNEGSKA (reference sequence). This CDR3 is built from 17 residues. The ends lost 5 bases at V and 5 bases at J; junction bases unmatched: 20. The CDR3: CSAPELKPGQVFHEQYF. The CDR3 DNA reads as TGCAGTGCTCCTGAGCTTAAACCGGGACAGGTCTTCCACGAGCAGTACTTC.

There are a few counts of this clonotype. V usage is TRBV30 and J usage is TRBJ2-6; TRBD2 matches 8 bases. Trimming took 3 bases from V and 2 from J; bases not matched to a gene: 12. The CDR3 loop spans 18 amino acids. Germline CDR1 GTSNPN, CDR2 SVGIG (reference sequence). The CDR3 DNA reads TGTGCCTGGAGAGTCGTGTTGCGGGGGGCTGCTGGGGCCAACGTCCTGACTTTC. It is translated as CAWRVVLRGAAGANVLTF.

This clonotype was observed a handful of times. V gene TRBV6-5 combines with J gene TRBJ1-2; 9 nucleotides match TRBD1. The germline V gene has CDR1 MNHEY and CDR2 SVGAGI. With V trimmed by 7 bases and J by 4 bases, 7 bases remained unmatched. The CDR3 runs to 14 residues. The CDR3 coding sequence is TGTGCCAGCAAAACCGGACAGGGGAGCTATGGCTACACCTTC. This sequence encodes CASKTGQGSYGYTF.

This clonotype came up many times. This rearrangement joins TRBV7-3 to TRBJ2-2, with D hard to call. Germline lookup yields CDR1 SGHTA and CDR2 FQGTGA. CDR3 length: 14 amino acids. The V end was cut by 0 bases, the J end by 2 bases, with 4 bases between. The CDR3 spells CASSLTSNTGELFF. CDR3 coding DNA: TGTGCCAGCAGCTTAACGTCCAACACCGGGGAGCTGTTTTTT.

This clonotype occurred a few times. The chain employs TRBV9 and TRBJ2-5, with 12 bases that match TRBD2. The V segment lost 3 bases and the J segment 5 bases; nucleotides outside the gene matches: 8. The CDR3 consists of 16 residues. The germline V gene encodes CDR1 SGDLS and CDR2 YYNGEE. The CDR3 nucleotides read TGTGCCAGCAGCGCTTCTAGCGGGGGGGCATGGGAGACCCAGTACTTC. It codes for CASSASSGGAWETQYF.

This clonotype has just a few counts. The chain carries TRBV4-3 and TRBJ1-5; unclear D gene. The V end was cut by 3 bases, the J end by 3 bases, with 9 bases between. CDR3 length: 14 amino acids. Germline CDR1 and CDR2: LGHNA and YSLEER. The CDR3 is CASSQEQFNQPQHF. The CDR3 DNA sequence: TGCGCCAGCAGCCAGGAACAGTTCAATCAGCCCCAGCATTTT.